This T cell receptor (beta chain) was sequenced for a study of T-cell reconstitution after alpha-beta-depleted transplantation in children. The authors prepared the TCRbeta library with unique molecular identifiers. Each CDR3 protein is one row after TCRdb ran MiXCR on the PCR reads. The sample includes roughly 500,000 distinct CDR3 sequences, around 12% seen only once; the top ten take over 5.5%. This clonotype was picked up a small number of times. The clonotype comes from a human donor who donated a stem cell graft to a child with combined immunodeficiency. The source material was PBMCs from the stem cell graft donor, sampled from the stem cell graft.

CDR3 sequence: CASSQGAGATDTQYF. In nucleotides, the CDR3 is TGCGCCAGCAGCCAAGGGGCGGGAGCAACAGATACGCAGTATTTT. V gene TRBV4-3 combines with J gene TRBJ2-3; 7 nucleotides line up with TRBD2. The CDR3 is 15 residues long. Trimming took 1 base from V and 3 from J; bases not matched to a gene: 4. Germline CDR1 is LGHNA and CDR2 is YSLEER.